These 11 T cell receptor beta chains were sequenced from one sample in a study of blood T cell repertoires in COVID-19. The table came from immunoSEQ multiplex PCR; TCRdb's copy has only in-frame clones and leaves some out. The repertoire includes roughly 150,000 clones, roughly 78% of them detected once, and 15% to 20% sits in the top ten. Sequenced sample: PBMCs or T cells enriched from blood (not recorded which). These TCRs come from a woman between 65 and 79 years old in a cohort exposed to, infected with or recovered from COVID-19 (not recorded which).

The chain employs TRBV29-1 and TRBJ1-1, with D perhaps matching TRBD1 (6 bases). V was clipped by 6 bases and J by 4 bases, with 15 bases between them. Per the germline V gene, CDR1 is SQVTM and CDR2 is ANQGSEA. This CDR3 contains 13 residues. CDR3 sequence (DNA): TGCAGCGTCGAGGGGGGGGCGGTCACTGAAGCTTTCTTT. It is translated as CSVEGGAVTEAFF.

This sequence joins TRBV5-1 and TRBJ2-3, with D possibly TRBD1 on 6 matching bases. Germline values: CDR1 SGHRS, CDR2 YFSETQ. The CDR3 is 18 amino acids. V dropped 0 bases and J dropped 2 bases, with 19 bases sitting between them. The DNA for the CDR3 is TGCGCCAGCAGCTTGGCCACTGACGTTTGGGACAACACAGATACGCAGTATTTT. It is translated as CASSLATDVWDNTDTQYF.

This chain connects TRBV18 to TRBJ2-7; possibly TRBD1 for D (5 bases). The CDR3 sequence is 14 residues long. Germline V gene lookup returns CDR1 KGHSH and CDR2 LQKENI. The V gene lost 3 bases and the J gene lost 6 bases, with 15 bases spanning the gap. CDR3 DNA: TGTGCCAGCTCACCCGCTGTCAGGGCGGTCGAGCAGTACTTC. Amino acid sequence: CASSPAVRAVEQYF.

The chain links TRBV7-9 to TRBJ2-1; 8 bases align to TRBD2. CDR3 length equals 15 residues. Germline CDR1 reads SEHNR; CDR2 reads FQNEAQ (reference sequence). After removal of 5 bases from V and 6 bases from J, the junction contained 9 bases not matched to a gene. CDR3 nucleotide sequence: TGTGCCAGCAGCCATCATCCCGGGGGGGGCAATGAGCAGTTCTTC. It specifies CASSHHPGGGNEQFF.

The chain recombines TRBV18 with TRBJ2-1, with 10 bases matching TRBD2. The CDR3 spans 15 residues. The V segment lost 3 bases and the J segment 5 bases; nucleotides outside the gene matches: 4. Per the germline V gene, CDR1 is KGHSH and CDR2 is LQKENI. The CDR3 sequence is CASSPFGLADNEQFF. CDR3 nucleotides: TGTGCCAGCTCACCGTTTGGACTAGCGGACAATGAGCAGTTCTTC.

The genes are TRBV7-2 and TRBJ2-1, with 7 nucleotides matching TRBD1. In germline, CDR1 is SGHTA, CDR2 FQGNSA. This CDR3 is built from 14 residues. The ends lost 3 bases at V and 6 bases at J; junction bases unmatched: 5. CDR3 region: CASSFAQGINEQFF. The CDR3 nucleotides read TGTGCCAGCAGCTTCGCACAGGGGATCAATGAGCAGTTCTTC.

The chain has TRBV24-1 and TRBJ2-3; the match to TRBD2 covers 10 bases. V shed 2 bases and J 4 bases; nucleotides not matched to a gene: 5. This CDR3 contains 16 residues. Germline V lookup: CDR1 KGHDR, CDR2 SFDVKD. The CDR3 DNA sequence: TGTGCCACCAGTGATTCGGTCCTAGCGGGAGCAGATACGCAGTATTTT. Protein sequence: CATSDSVLAGADTQYF.

This clone was picked up many times. The chain couples TRBV30 to TRBJ1-5; TRBD1 is a possible D gene (5 bases). Trimming took 0 bases from V and 3 from J, leaving 9 bases between them. The CDR3 contains 14 residues. Germline-derived CDR1 and CDR2 are GTSNPN and SVGIG (reference sequence). DNA for the CDR3: TGTGCCTGGAGTGTACAACAGGACAATCAGCCCCAGCATTTT. It encodes CAWSVQQDNQPQHF.

This chain uses TRBV6-5 with TRBJ2-1, with D unresolved. CDR3 length equals 14 residues. Germline-derived CDR1 and CDR2 are MNHEY and SVGAGI. V was trimmed by 6 bases and J by 6 bases, leaving 15 bases between them. The CDR3 DNA reads TGTGCCAGCAGCGCAGGTAGAAGGCGCAATGAGCAGTTCTTC. Encoded protein: CASSAGRRRNEQFF.

This chain uses TRBV7-2 with TRBJ2-5; 9 bases are a match to TRBD2. Germline V lookup: CDR1 SGHTA, CDR2 FQGNSA. After removal of 2 bases from V and 4 bases from J, the junction contained 8 bases not matched to a gene. The length of the CDR3 is 16 residues. In DNA form, the CDR3 reads TGTGCCAGCAGCTTATGGAGTAGCGGGAGAACAGAGACCCAGTACTTC. Protein product: CASSLWSSGRTETQYF.

This chain uses TRBV7-2 with TRBJ2-3; D not resolved. V lost 4 bases and J lost 6, with 8 bases in between. The germline CDR1 and CDR2 sequences are SGHTA and FQGNSA. The CDR3 is 12 residues long. Here the CDR3 DNA reads TGTGCCAGCAGCTCCCGTCGGGATACGCAGTATTTT. Protein sequence: CASSSRRDTQYF.